Following are 18 T cell receptor beta chains from one sample sequenced in a study of shared clonotypes between healthy human individuals. Sequencing was performed with immunoSEQ multiplex PCR; in TCRdb, only in-frame clones are kept and a portion is missing. The data hold some 630,000 clones, with 55% to 75% observed a single time. The specimen sequenced was memory CD4+ T cells sorted from blood. Documented subset: CD45RA-negative fraction. The source is a woman in her twenties or thirties in good health.

This rearrangement joins TRBV7-6 to TRBJ1-1; D is perhaps TRBD1 (5 bases). Germline V gives CDR1 SGHVS, CDR2 FNYEAQ. The CDR3 consists of 15 residues. The V and J ends lost 5 bases and 1 base respectively, with 14 bases between them. CDR3 DNA sequence: TGTGCCAGCAGCCCACGGGGGGGGTCGAACACTGAAGCTTTCTTT. Protein product: CASSPRGGSNTEAFF.

This chain's CDR3 is CASSHPDFLDGYTF. Written as DNA, the CDR3 is TGCGCCAGCAGCCATCCTGACTTTTTGGATGGCTACACCTTC. The V call is TRBV4-1, the J call TRBJ1-2, with no clear D. With 3 bases removed from V and 6 bases from J, the gap between germline ends came to 14 bases. The CDR3 consists of 14 residues. Germline V gene lookup returns CDR1 MGHRA and CDR2 YSYEKL.

This chain connects TRBV6-1 to TRBJ2-7, with 8 positions matching TRBD2. The CDR3 consists of 18 residues. Germline CDR1 is MNHNS and CDR2 is SASEGT. V shed 1 base and J 0 bases; nucleotides not matched to a gene: 11. CDR3 region: CASSEEVLTSAYSYEQYF. The DNA of the CDR3 is TGTGCCAGCAGTGAAGAGGTCCTGACTAGCGCATACTCCTACGAGCAGTACTTC.

The chain couples TRBV6-4 to TRBJ2-2, with D possibly TRBD1 on 5 matching bases. V lost 8 bases and J 6 bases, leaving 22 bases between the germline ends. CDR3 length equals 16 residues. Germline V gene data show CDR1 as MRHNA and CDR2 as SNTAGT. The CDR3 region is CASSPGAGLGAGELFF. CDR3 nucleotides: TGTGCCAGCTCGCCTGGGGCAGGGCTGGGCGCCGGGGAGCTGTTTTTT.

As DNA, the CDR3 is TGTGCCAGCAGTTACCGGGACGGGCGCTACGAGCAGTACTTC. Amino acids: CASSYRDGRYEQYF. This chain joins TRBV6-6 and TRBJ2-7; D may be TRBD1 or TRBD2 (5 bases each). Germline CDR1 is MNHNY and CDR2 is SVGAGI (reference sequence). The CDR3 has 14 residues. Trimming shortened V by 2 bases and J by 3 bases, and 11 bases separated the two germline ends.

In regard to this clone: At the DNA level, this CDR3 is encoded by other sequences in the same sample as well. The rearrangement joins TRBV18 to TRBJ2-5; no firm D call. The CDR3 consists of 12 residues. V lost 2 bases, J lost 4 bases, and 5 bases lay in between. The germline V gene encodes CDR1 KGHSH and CDR2 LQKENI. CDR3 sequence: CASSPLGETQYF. In DNA form, the CDR3 reads TGTGCCAGCTCACCATTGGGAGAGACCCAGTACTTC.

The table lists this clone with a count of one. The genes are TRBV6-1 and TRBJ2-1, with D perhaps matching TRBD2 (5 bases). The CDR3 consists of 13 residues. Per germline, CDR1 MNHNS and CDR2 SASEGT. V was clipped by 5 bases and J by 10 bases, with 15 bases between them. The CDR3 reads CASSSMAGLEQFF. The CDR3 DNA reads as TGTGCCAGCAGTAGTATGGCGGGCCTGGAGCAGTTCTTC.

This sequence joins TRBV6-1 and TRBJ2-2; 8 positions match TRBD2. Unmatched junction bases numbered 10, after V lost 7 bases and J lost 6 bases. The CDR3 runs 15 residues. The V gene's germline CDR1 is MNHNS and CDR2 SASEGT. CDR3 protein: CASKERTSNPGELFF. The CDR3 region has the DNA TGTGCCAGCAAGGAAAGGACTAGCAATCCCGGGGAGCTGTTTTTT.

The chain recombines TRBV7-9 with TRBJ2-7; D call uncertain. CDR1 and CDR2 (germline): SEHNR, FQNEAQ (reference sequence). The V end was cut by 4 bases, the J end by 4 bases, with 14 bases between. This CDR3 contains 14 residues. The CDR3 sequence is CASSSTYTPYEQYF. The CDR3 coding sequence is TGTGCCAGCAGCTCAACATATACCCCTTACGAGCAGTACTTC.

The chain has TRBV30 and TRBJ2-1; TRBD1 matches at 10 bases. The CDR3 is 16 residues long. Per the germline V gene, CDR1 is GTSNPN and CDR2 is SVGIG (reference sequence). V shed 2 bases and J 5 bases; nucleotides not matched to a gene: 9. CDR3 sequence: CAWSPWTGGRNNEQFF. The CDR3 region has the DNA TGTGCCTGGAGTCCGTGGACAGGGGGAAGAAACAATGAGCAGTTCTTC.

The chain is built from TRBV30 and TRBJ2-3; D may correspond to TRBD1 or TRBD2 (5 bases each). CDR1 and CDR2 from the germline V gene are GTSNPN and SVGIG (reference sequence). Trimming removed 8 bases at V and 8 bases at J, with 23 bases between. This CDR3 has 14 amino acids. The DNA for the CDR3 is TGTGCCCGTCGGGACCTAACACACCCGGGTACGCAGTATTTT. Translated, it gives CARRDLTHPGTQYF.

The genes are TRBV19 and TRBJ2-1, with 8 positions matching TRBD2. V gave up 4 bases and J gave up 9 bases; unmatched junction bases: 11. The CDR3 spans 15 residues. Germline CDR1 and CDR2: LNHDA and SQIVND (reference sequence). The CDR3 DNA reads TGTGCCAGTAGTACGCTTAGCGGGGTGCCAGGTGAGCAGTTCTTC. This gives the protein CASSTLSGVPGEQFF.

The chain links TRBV2 to TRBJ2-7; 9 bases fit TRBD1. The CDR3 is 16 residues long. Germline trimming cut 4 bases from V and 6 bases from J; bases unmatched to any gene: 13. Germline assignment: CDR1 SNHLY and CDR2 FYNNEI. Here the CDR3 reads CASSGPGTGKETEQYF. CDR3 coding DNA: TGTGCCAGCAGTGGTCCAGGGACAGGGAAAGAGACCGAGCAGTACTTC. The entire variable domain, with the rest obtained from reference TRBV2 and TRBJ2-7, is as follows: EPEVTQTPSHQVTQMGQEVILRCVPISNHLYFYWYRQILGQKVEFLVSFYNNEISEKSEIFDDQFSVERPDGSNFTLKIRSTKLEDSAMYFCASSGPGTGKETEQYFGPGTRLTVT.

A single count supports this clone. The chain has TRBV6-1 and TRBJ1-2; D possibly corresponds to TRBD1 (6 bases). Germline V gene sequence: CDR1 MNHNS, CDR2 SASEGT. CDR3 size: 14 residues. The germline V and J ends were trimmed by 3 bases and 8 bases, with 16 bases remaining between them. The DNA of the CDR3 is TGTGCCAGCAGTGACTCAGGGGTGTTGTGGGGCTACACCTTC. Translated, it gives CASSDSGVLWGYTF.

This sequence joins TRBV11-2 and TRBJ2-2; 9 nucleotides line up with TRBD2. Germline values: CDR1 SGHAT, CDR2 FQNNGV. Trimming took 5 bases from V and 4 from J; bases not matched to a gene: 11. The CDR3 covers 17 residues. The CDR3 DNA is TGTGCCAGCAGCCCGTTAATGGCGGGAGGGCCCACCGGGGAGCTGTTTTTT. Its translation is CASSPLMAGGPTGELFF.

The chain recombines TRBV6-1 with TRBJ2-7; D perhaps matches TRBD2 (5 bases). The ends were cut back, 1 base at V and 2 bases at J, with 12 bases in the middle. The germline V gene encodes CDR1 MNHNS and CDR2 SASEGT. This CDR3 comprises 15 residues. The CDR3 protein is CASSEGVSGAYEQYF. CDR3 bases: TGTGCCAGCAGTGAAGGGGTGAGCGGCGCCTACGAGCAGTACTTC.

The rearrangement links TRBV7-6 to TRBJ2-1, with TRBD2 identical over 7 bases. Germline V gene data show CDR1 as SGHVS and CDR2 as FNYEAQ. The J segment lost 4 bases and the V segment lost 1 base, leaving 4 bases of the junction unmatched. The CDR3 runs 15 residues. CDR3 nucleotides: TGTGCCAGCAGCTTAGAGGGGAGGGGATACAATGAGCAGTTCTTC. Translated, it gives CASSLEGRGYNEQFF.

This chain links TRBV5-1 with TRBJ1-1, with TRBD1 matching over 7 bases. The CDR3 spans 14 residues. Looked up from germline, CDR1 is SGHRS and CDR2 is YFSETQ. V gave up 4 bases and J gave up 4 bases; unmatched junction bases: 7. The CDR3 DNA is TGCGCCAGCAGCATAACAGGGGATAGCACTGAAGCTTTCTTT. This encodes CASSITGDSTEAFF.